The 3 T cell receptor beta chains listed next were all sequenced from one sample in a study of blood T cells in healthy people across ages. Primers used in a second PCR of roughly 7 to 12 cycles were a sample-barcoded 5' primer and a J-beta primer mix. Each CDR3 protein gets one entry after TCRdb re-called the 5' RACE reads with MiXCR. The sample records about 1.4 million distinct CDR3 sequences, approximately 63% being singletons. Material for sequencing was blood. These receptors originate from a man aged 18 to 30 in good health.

The CDR3, as DNA: TGTGCCAGCAGCTCGAGAGCGGGAGGGCCCTACGAGCAGTACTTC. It is translated as CASSSRAGGPYEQYF. This chain joins TRBV7-2 and TRBJ2-7; 10 nucleotides align to TRBD2. CDR1 is SGHTA, CDR2 FQGNSA, per germline. The V gene end was trimmed by 4 bases and the J gene end by 2 bases; junction bases not matched to a gene: 5. The CDR3 extends over 15 amino acids.

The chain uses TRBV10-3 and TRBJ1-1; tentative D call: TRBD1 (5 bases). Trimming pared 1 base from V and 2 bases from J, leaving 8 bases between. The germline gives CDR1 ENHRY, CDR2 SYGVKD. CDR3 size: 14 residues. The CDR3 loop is CAISEYGGNTEAFF. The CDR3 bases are TGTGCCATCAGTGAGTATGGGGGTAACACTGAAGCTTTCTTT.

The CDR3 DNA reads as TGTGCCGGTCAACTAGCGGGGGGCCAAGAGACCCAGTACTTC. Its protein product is CAGQLAGGQETQYF. The genes are TRBV12-3 or TRBV12-4 and TRBJ2-5; 12 nucleotides line up with TRBD2. This CDR3 has 14 residues. Losses at the gene ends were 11 bases for V and 1 base for J; bases not matched to a gene: 5.